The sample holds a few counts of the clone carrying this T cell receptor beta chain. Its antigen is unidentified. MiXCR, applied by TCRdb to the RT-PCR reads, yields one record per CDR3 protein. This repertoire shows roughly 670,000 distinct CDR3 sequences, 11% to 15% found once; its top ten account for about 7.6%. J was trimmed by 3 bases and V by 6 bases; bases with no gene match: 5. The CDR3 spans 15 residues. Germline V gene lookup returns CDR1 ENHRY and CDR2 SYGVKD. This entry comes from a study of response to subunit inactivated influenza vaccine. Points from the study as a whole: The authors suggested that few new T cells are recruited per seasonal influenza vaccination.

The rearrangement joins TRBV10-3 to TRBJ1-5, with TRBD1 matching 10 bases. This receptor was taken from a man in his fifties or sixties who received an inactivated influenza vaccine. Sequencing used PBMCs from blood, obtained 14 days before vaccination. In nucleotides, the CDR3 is TGTGCCATCAGGCCGGGACAGGGGCCCAATCAGCCCCAGCATTTT. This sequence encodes CAIRPGQGPNQPQHF.